This T cell receptor (beta chain) was profiled in a study of read filtering for tumor transcriptome and immune sequencing. From 300 to 450 ng of RNA, a library with molecular barcoded alpha/delta and beta/gamma adaptors was made. TCRdb itself ran the reads through MiXCR, one entry per CDR3 protein. The sample has some 120,000 distinct CDR3 sequences, 13% seen once. Losses at the gene ends were 6 bases for V and 4 bases for J; bases not matched to a gene: 9. The CDR3 consists of 15 residues. Germline-derived CDR1 and CDR2 are DFQATT and SNEGSKA (reference sequence). The V gene is TRBV20-1, the J gene TRBJ2-6; 7 positions agree with TRBD1. The receptor was isolated from a donor aged 40 or older with multiple myeloma. The sequencing sample was made of a population of CD138-negative cells sorted from bone marrow. CDR3: CSAPLRGTGANVLTF. As DNA, the CDR3 is TGCAGTGCGCCGCTCAGGGGGACCGGGGCCAACGTCCTGACTTTC.